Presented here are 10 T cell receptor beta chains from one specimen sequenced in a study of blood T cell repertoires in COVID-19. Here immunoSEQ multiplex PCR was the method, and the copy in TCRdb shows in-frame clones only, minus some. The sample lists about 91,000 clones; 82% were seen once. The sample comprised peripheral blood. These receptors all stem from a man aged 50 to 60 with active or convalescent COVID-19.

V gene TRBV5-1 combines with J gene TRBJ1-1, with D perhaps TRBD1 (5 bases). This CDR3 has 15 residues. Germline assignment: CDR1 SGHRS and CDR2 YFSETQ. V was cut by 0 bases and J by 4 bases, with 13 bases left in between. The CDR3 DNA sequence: TGCGCCAGCAGCTTGGCGGGGGTGATGGGCACTGAAGCTTTCTTT. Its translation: CASSLAGVMGTEAFF.

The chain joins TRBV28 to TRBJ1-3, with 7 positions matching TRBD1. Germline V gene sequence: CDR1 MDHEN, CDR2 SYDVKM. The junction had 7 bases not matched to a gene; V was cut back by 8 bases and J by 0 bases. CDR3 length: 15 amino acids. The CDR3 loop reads CASGGQLSSGNTIYF. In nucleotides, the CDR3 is TGTGCCAGCGGGGGACAGCTAAGCTCTGGAAACACCATATATTTT.

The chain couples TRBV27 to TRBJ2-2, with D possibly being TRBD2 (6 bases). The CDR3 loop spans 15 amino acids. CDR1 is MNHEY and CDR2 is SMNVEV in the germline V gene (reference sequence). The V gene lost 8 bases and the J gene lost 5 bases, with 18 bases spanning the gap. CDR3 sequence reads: CASRPGDVWTGELFF. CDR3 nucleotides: TGTGCCAGCCGTCCGGGGGACGTTTGGACCGGGGAGCTGTTTTTT.

The CDR3 nucleotides are TGCGCCAGCAGCCAGGGCAGGGGGTTCGAGCAGTACTTC. Protein sequence: CASSQGRGFEQYF. The chain couples TRBV5-1 to TRBJ2-7, with TRBD1 identical over 7 bases. Germline trimming cut 4 bases from V and 6 bases from J; bases unmatched to any gene: 7. The length of the CDR3 is 13 residues. Germline assignment: CDR1 SGHRS and CDR2 YFSETQ. The complete variable domain, with remaining parts taken from reference TRBV5-1 and TRBJ2-7, reads KAGVTQTPRYLIKTRGQQVTLSCSPISGHRSVSWYQQTPGQGLQFLFEYFSETQRNKGNFPGRFSGRQFSNSRSEMNVSTLELGDSALYLCASSQGRGFEQYFGPGTRLTVT.

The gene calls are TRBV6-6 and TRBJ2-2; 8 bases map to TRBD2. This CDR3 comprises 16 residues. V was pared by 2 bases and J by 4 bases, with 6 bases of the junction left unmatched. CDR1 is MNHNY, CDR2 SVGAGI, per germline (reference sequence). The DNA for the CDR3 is TGTGCCAGCAGTTACACGGCGGGGGGTGGCACCGGGGAGCTGTTTTTT. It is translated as CASSYTAGGGTGELFF.

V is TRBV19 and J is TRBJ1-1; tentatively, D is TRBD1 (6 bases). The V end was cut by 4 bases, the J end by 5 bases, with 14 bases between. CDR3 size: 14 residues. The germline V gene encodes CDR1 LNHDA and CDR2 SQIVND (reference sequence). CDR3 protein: CASSTGGAKTEAFF. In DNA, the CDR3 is TGTGCCAGTAGTACGGGGGGCGCGAAAACTGAAGCTTTCTTT.

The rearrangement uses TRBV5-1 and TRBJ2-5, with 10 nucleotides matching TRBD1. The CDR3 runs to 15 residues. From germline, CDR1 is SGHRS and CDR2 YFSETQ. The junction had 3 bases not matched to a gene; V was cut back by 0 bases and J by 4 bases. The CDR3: CASSLGDRGRETQYF. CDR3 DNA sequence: TGCGCCAGCAGCTTGGGTGACAGGGGGCGAGAGACCCAGTACTTC.

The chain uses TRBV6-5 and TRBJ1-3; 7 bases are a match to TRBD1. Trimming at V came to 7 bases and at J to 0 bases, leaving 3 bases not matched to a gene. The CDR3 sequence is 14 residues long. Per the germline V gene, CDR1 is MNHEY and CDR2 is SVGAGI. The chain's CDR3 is CASTRDSSGNTIYF. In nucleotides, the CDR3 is TGTGCCAGCACCCGGGACAGCTCTGGAAACACCATATATTTT.

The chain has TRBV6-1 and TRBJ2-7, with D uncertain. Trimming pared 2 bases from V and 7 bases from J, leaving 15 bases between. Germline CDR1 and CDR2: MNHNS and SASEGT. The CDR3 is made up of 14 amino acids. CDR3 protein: CASSESGRGEEQYV. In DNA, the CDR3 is TGTGCCAGCAGTGAATCTGGCAGAGGAGAAGAGCAGTACGTC.

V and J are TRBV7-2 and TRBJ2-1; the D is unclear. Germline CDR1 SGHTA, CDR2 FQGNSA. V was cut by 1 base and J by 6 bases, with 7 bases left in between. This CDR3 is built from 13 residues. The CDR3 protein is CASSLVIVNEQFF. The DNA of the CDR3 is TGTGCCAGCAGCTTAGTTATCGTCAATGAGCAGTTCTTC.